The rows below give T cell receptor beta chains drawn from one sample of a study of cytomegalovirus exposure and HLA in healthy donors. Method: immunoSEQ multiplex PCR; TCRdb's copy keeps in-frame clones and lacks some. Among about 130,000 clones listed, about 73% were seen once. The sample was PBMCs. The receptors come from a woman in her fifties or sixties in good health and CMV-seropositive. Both conserved end residues are part of each CDR3. Fields, in order: clone size, CDR3 length, D gene, J gene, V gene, CDR3 DNA, CDR3 protein. D genes are given only for firm matches. Clone sizes are given selectively: once, few, many, or a class where the clone is expanded.

clone size: .; CDR3 length: 16; D gene: TRBD2; J gene: TRBJ2-1; V gene: TRBV10-3; CDR3 DNA: TGTGCCATCAGTGAGGCCCGTAGCGGGAGGGAGAATGAGCAGTTCTTC; CDR3 protein: CAISEARSGRENEQFF
clone size: .; CDR3 length: 15; D gene: .; J gene: TRBJ1-1; V gene: TRBV4-1; CDR3 DNA: TGCGCCAGCAGCCAAGATCGGGAGCGGAACACTGAAGCTTTCTTT; CDR3 protein: CASSQDRERNTEAFF
clone size: few; CDR3 length: 17; D gene: TRBD2; J gene: TRBJ2-5; V gene: TRBV4-1; CDR3 DNA: TGCGCCAGCAGCCATTTAGCGGGAGCTCATAGGGAAGAGACCCAGTACTTC; CDR3 protein: CASSHLAGAHREETQYF
clone size: few; CDR3 length: 14; D gene: .; J gene: TRBJ1-1; V gene: TRBV7-2; CDR3 DNA: TGTGCCAGCAGCCCGAGGCGCCCGAACACTGAAGCTTTCTTT; CDR3 protein: CASSPRRPNTEAFF
clone size: .; CDR3 length: 16; D gene: TRBD1; J gene: TRBJ2-1; V gene: TRBV4-1; CDR3 DNA: TGCGCCAGCAGCCCTATAGGACAGGGGAAAGGGGGTGAGCAGTTCTTC; CDR3 protein: CASSPIGQGKGGEQFF
clone size: .; CDR3 length: 16; D gene: TRBD1; J gene: TRBJ1-4; V gene: TRBV5-1; CDR3 DNA: TGCGCCAGCAGCCTGGGGACAGGATCAACTAATGAAAAACTGTTTTTT; CDR3 protein: CASSLGTGSTNEKLFF
clone size: few; CDR3 length: 14; D gene: TRBD1; J gene: TRBJ2-2; V gene: TRBV28; CDR3 DNA: TGTGCCAGCAGCCGACAGGGGGACACCGGGGAGCTGTTTTTT; CDR3 protein: CASSRQGDTGELFF
clone size: .; CDR3 length: 14; D gene: .; J gene: TRBJ2-7; V gene: TRBV2; CDR3 DNA: TGTGCCAGCAGCCGGGACACCGTCCCCTACGAGCAGTACTTC; CDR3 protein: CASSRDTVPYEQYF
clone size: .; CDR3 length: 16; D gene: TRBD2; J gene: TRBJ2-3; V gene: TRBV5-4; CDR3 DNA: TGTGCCAGCAGCTTGGGTAGCGGGAGGTTCCCAGATACGCAGTATTTT; CDR3 protein: CASSLGSGRFPDTQYF
clone size: few; CDR3 length: 15; D gene: .; J gene: TRBJ1-1; V gene: TRBV5-1; CDR3 DNA: TGCGCCAGCAGGGGCGATACTTTCATGAACACTGAAGCTTTCTTT; CDR3 protein: CASRGDTFMNTEAFF
clone size: .; CDR3 length: 18; D gene: .; J gene: TRBJ1-5; V gene: TRBV28; CDR3 DNA: TGTGCCAGCAGTTTAGGATTGGCAGGGGAAGGGGGCAATCAGCCCCAGCATTTT; CDR3 protein: CASSLGLAGEGGNQPQHF
clone size: .; CDR3 length: 16; D gene: TRBD2; J gene: TRBJ2-3; V gene: TRBV11-2; CDR3 DNA: TGTGCCAGCAGCTTAGTTACTAGCGGGAGAACAGATACGCAGTATTTT; CDR3 protein: CASSLVTSGRTDTQYF
clone size: .; CDR3 length: 14; D gene: .; J gene: TRBJ2-3; V gene: TRBV9; CDR3 DNA: TGTGCCAGCAGCGTAGGGGGAGTGGCAGATACGCAGTATTTT; CDR3 protein: CASSVGGVADTQYF
clone size: .; CDR3 length: 12; D gene: .; J gene: TRBJ1-4; V gene: TRBV2; CDR3 DNA: TGTGCCAGCAGTGGAGTAAATGAAAAACTGTTTTTT; CDR3 protein: CASSGVNEKLFF
clone size: .; CDR3 length: 11; D gene: .; J gene: TRBJ2-2; V gene: TRBV28; CDR3 DNA: TGTGCCACGGCTGGAGGCCGGGAGCTGTTTTTT; CDR3 protein: CATAGGRELFF
clone size: .; CDR3 length: 14; D gene: TRBD1; J gene: TRBJ1-2; V gene: TRBV5-5; CDR3 DNA: TGTGCCAGCAGCTCTACTTTACAGGGGGGTGGCTACACCTTC; CDR3 protein: CASSSTLQGGGYTF
clone size: .; CDR3 length: 14; D gene: .; J gene: TRBJ2-7; V gene: TRBV5-1; CDR3 DNA: TGCGCCAGCAGCTTGGGTGACTCCCTCTACGAGCAGTACTTC; CDR3 protein: CASSLGDSLYEQYF
clone size: .; CDR3 length: 15; D gene: TRBD1; J gene: TRBJ2-1; V gene: TRBV29-1; CDR3 DNA: TGCAGCGTTGACCTGTGGGACAGGGGGAAGAATGAGCAGTTCTTC; CDR3 protein: CSVDLWDRGKNEQFF
clone size: .; CDR3 length: 14; D gene: TRBD2; J gene: TRBJ2-3; V gene: TRBV18; CDR3 DNA: TGTGCCAGCTCACCGCGGGGGGGCACAGATACGCAGTATTTT; CDR3 protein: CASSPRGGTDTQYF
clone size: once; CDR3 length: 13; D gene: .; J gene: TRBJ2-3; V gene: TRBV6-4; CDR3 DNA: TGTGCCAGCAGTGACCACTATGCGGGTGCGCAGTATTTT; CDR3 protein: CASSDHYAGAQYF
clone size: .; CDR3 length: 15; D gene: TRBD1; J gene: TRBJ1-1; V gene: TRBV5-1; CDR3 DNA: TGCGCCAGCAGCTTAGAGGGGGACAGGGGCACTGAAGCTTTCTTT; CDR3 protein: CASSLEGDRGTEAFF
clone size: .; CDR3 length: 13; D gene: .; J gene: TRBJ2-2; V gene: TRBV21-1; CDR3 DNA: TGTGTCTTTGGACAGGGGGTCGCCGGGGAGCTGTTTTTT; CDR3 protein: CVFGQGVAGELFF
clone size: few; CDR3 length: 12; D gene: .; J gene: TRBJ1-1; V gene: TRBV6-1; CDR3 DNA: TGTGCCAGCAGTGAAGAAAGGTGGAGGGCTTTCTTT; CDR3 protein: CASSEERWRAFF
clone size: .; CDR3 length: 14; D gene: TRBD1; J gene: TRBJ2-5; V gene: TRBV28; CDR3 DNA: TGTGCCAGCAGTTCTCCGGGACAGGGTGCTCAAGGGGACTTC; CDR3 protein: CASSSPGQGAQGDF
clone size: .; CDR3 length: 19; D gene: TRBD2; J gene: TRBJ2-2; V gene: TRBV10-3; CDR3 DNA: TGTGCCATCAGTGAGTCGTATAAGTGGGGACTAGTTCATACCGGGGAGCTGTTTTTT; CDR3 protein: CAISESYKWGLVHTGELFF
clone size: .; CDR3 length: 16; D gene: .; J gene: TRBJ2-1; V gene: TRBV9; CDR3 DNA: TGTGCCAGCAGCGTAGCACCCAGCGGCCCCTACAATGAGCAGTTCTTC; CDR3 protein: CASSVAPSGPYNEQFF
clone size: .; CDR3 length: 17; D gene: TRBD1; J gene: TRBJ1-1; V gene: TRBV5-4; CDR3 DNA: TGTGCCAGCAGCTTGACGGGGACAGAAGACCCGAACACTGAAGCTTTCTTT; CDR3 protein: CASSLTGTEDPNTEAFF
clone size: .; CDR3 length: 14; D gene: .; J gene: TRBJ1-2; V gene: TRBV7-2; CDR3 DNA: TGTGCCAGCAGCTCCGCGGGGGCTAACTATGGCTACACCTTC; CDR3 protein: CASSSAGANYGYTF
clone size: .; CDR3 length: 14; D gene: .; J gene: TRBJ2-3; V gene: TRBV10-3; CDR3 DNA: TGTGCCATCAGTGAGGGACAGACCGCAGATACGCAGTATTTT; CDR3 protein: CAISEGQTADTQYF
clone size: .; CDR3 length: 14; D gene: TRBD1; J gene: TRBJ1-2; V gene: TRBV28; CDR3 DNA: TGTGCCAGCAGTTGGGACAGACCTAACTATGGCTACACCTTC; CDR3 protein: CASSWDRPNYGYTF
clone size: .; CDR3 length: 13; D gene: .; J gene: TRBJ1-1; V gene: TRBV13; CDR3 DNA: TGTGCCAGCAGGAGAGTCGACAGCGCTGAAGCTTTCTTT; CDR3 protein: CASRRVDSAEAFF
clone size: .; CDR3 length: 14; D gene: TRBD1; J gene: TRBJ1-3; V gene: TRBV25-1; CDR3 DNA: TGTGCCAGCAGTGGGACAGGGGATGGAAACACCATATATTTT; CDR3 protein: CASSGTGDGNTIYF
clone size: .; CDR3 length: 16; D gene: TRBD1; J gene: TRBJ2-1; V gene: TRBV5-1; CDR3 DNA: TGCGCCAGCAGCACCGGACCGGGACAGACAGGTGTTGAGCAGTTCTTC; CDR3 protein: CASSTGPGQTGVEQFF
clone size: .; CDR3 length: 12; D gene: .; J gene: TRBJ2-1; V gene: TRBV29-1; CDR3 DNA: TGCAGCGTTGCGCAGGGGTTGGGTGAGCAGTTCTTC; CDR3 protein: CSVAQGLGEQFF
clone size: once; CDR3 length: 13; D gene: TRBD2; J gene: TRBJ2-2; V gene: TRBV29-1; CDR3 DNA: TGCAGCGTCGGTTGGGGGGGCACCGGGGAGCTGTTTTTT; CDR3 protein: CSVGWGGTGELFF
clone size: .; CDR3 length: 15; D gene: TRBD1; J gene: TRBJ1-5; V gene: TRBV19; CDR3 DNA: TGTGCCAGTAGTATTCGAGACAGGGGAGTACCGCCCCAGCATTTT; CDR3 protein: CASSIRDRGVPPQHF
clone size: .; CDR3 length: 16; D gene: .; J gene: TRBJ1-1; V gene: TRBV6-5; CDR3 DNA: TGTGCCAGCAGTTACTCGCTGGCAGGGAGGAGCTCTGAAGCTTTCTTT; CDR3 protein: CASSYSLAGRSSEAFF
clone size: .; CDR3 length: 14; D gene: TRBD2; J gene: TRBJ2-1; V gene: TRBV6-1; CDR3 DNA: TGTGCCAGCACCTCGACTAGCAGAAGGAATGAGCAGTTCTTC; CDR3 protein: CASTSTSRRNEQFF
clone size: .; CDR3 length: 15; D gene: TRBD2; J gene: TRBJ2-5; V gene: TRBV5-1; CDR3 DNA: TGCGCCAGCAGCCCGGGACTAGCGGGACGCGAGACCCAGTACTTC; CDR3 protein: CASSPGLAGRETQYF
clone size: .; CDR3 length: 13; D gene: TRBD2; J gene: TRBJ2-1; V gene: TRBV10-3; CDR3 DNA: TGTGCCGCAAGCGGGAGGGCCTACAATGAGCAGTTCTTC; CDR3 protein: CAASGRAYNEQFF
clone size: few; CDR3 length: 16; D gene: TRBD1; J gene: TRBJ1-1; V gene: TRBV5-1; CDR3 DNA: TGCGCCAGCATTCGGGGACCGGGACAGGAGAACACTGAAGCTTTCTTT; CDR3 protein: CASIRGPGQENTEAFF
clone size: .; CDR3 length: 16; D gene: TRBD1; J gene: TRBJ1-3; V gene: TRBV19; CDR3 DNA: TGTGCCAGTAGTATAGTGGGGACAGCGAACGGAAACACCATATATTTT; CDR3 protein: CASSIVGTANGNTIYF
clone size: .; CDR3 length: 13; D gene: .; J gene: TRBJ2-5; V gene: TRBV25-1; CDR3 DNA: TGTGCCAGCAGGACCTCGGGAGTGGAGACCCAGTACTTC; CDR3 protein: CASRTSGVETQYF
clone size: .; CDR3 length: 15; D gene: TRBD2; J gene: TRBJ2-1; V gene: TRBV5-1; CDR3 DNA: TGCGCCAGCAGCTTGGTAGCGGGAGAGGGCAATGAGCAGTTCTTC; CDR3 protein: CASSLVAGEGNEQFF